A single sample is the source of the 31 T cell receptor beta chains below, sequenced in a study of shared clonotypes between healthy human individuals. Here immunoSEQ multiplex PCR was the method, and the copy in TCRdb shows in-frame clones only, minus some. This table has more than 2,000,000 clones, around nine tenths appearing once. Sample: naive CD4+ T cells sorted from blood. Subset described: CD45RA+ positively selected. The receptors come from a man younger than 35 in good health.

The DNA of the CDR3 is TGTGCCAGCAGCTCGGCCGGGACAGGGTTATCCGAGCAGTACTTC. Its translation is CASSSAGTGLSEQYF. The chain couples TRBV5-6 to TRBJ2-7; 9 nucleotides match TRBD1. Germline CDR1 is SGHDT and CDR2 is YYEEEE. After removal of 3 bases from V and 6 bases from J, the junction contained 10 bases not matched to a gene. There are 15 residues in the CDR3.

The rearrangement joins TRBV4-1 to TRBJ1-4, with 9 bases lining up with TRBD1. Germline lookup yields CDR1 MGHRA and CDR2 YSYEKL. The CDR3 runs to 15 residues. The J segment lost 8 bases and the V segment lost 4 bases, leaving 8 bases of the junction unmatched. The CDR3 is CASSRDGTGSEKLFF. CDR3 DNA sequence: TGCGCCAGCAGCCGGGACGGGACAGGGAGCGAAAAACTGTTTTTT.

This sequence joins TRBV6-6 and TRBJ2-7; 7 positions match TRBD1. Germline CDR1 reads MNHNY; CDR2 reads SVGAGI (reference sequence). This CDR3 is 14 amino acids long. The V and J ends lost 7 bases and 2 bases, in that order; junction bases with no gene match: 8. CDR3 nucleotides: TGTGCCAGCATCCGCTCGGGACAGCCCTACGAGCAGTACTTC. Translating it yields CASIRSGQPYEQYF.

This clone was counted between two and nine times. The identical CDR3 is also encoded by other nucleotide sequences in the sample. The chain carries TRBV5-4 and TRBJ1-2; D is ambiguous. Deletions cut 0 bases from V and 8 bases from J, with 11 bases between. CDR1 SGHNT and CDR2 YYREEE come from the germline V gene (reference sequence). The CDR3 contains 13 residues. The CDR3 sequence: CASSLVGAGGYTF. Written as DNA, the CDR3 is TGTGCCAGCAGCTTGGTGGGAGCCGGGGGCTACACCTTC.

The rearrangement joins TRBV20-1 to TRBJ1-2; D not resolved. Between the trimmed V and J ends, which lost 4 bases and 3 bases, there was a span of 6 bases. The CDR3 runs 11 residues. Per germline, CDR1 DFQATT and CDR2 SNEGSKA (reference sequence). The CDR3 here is CSATKDYGYTF. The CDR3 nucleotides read TGCAGTGCTACTAAAGACTATGGCTACACCTTC.

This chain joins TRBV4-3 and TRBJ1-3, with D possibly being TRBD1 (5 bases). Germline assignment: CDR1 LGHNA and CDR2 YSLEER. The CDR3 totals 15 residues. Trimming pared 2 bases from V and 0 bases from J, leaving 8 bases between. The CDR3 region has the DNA TGCGCCAGCAGCCAAATGACAGTCTCTGGAAACACCATATATTTT. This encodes CASSQMTVSGNTIYF.

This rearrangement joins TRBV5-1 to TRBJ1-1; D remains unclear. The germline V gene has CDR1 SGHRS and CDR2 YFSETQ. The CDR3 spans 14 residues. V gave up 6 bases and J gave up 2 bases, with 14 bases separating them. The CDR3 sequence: CASTIGKANTEAFF. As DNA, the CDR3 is TGCGCCAGCACCATTGGCAAGGCCAACACTGAAGCTTTCTTT.

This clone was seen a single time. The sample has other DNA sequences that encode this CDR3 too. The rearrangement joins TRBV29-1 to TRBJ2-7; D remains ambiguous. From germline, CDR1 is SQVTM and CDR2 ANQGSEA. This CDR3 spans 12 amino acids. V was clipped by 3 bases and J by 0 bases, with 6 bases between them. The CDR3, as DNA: TGCAGCGTTGAGGTGGGCTCCTACGAGCAGTACTTC. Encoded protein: CSVEVGSYEQYF.

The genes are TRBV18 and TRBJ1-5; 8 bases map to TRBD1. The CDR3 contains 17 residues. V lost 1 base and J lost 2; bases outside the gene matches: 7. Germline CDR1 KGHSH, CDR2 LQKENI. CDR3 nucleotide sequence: TGTGCCAGCTCACCACAGAATACAGGGGGAGGCAATCAGCCCCAGCATTTT. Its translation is CASSPQNTGGGNQPQHF.

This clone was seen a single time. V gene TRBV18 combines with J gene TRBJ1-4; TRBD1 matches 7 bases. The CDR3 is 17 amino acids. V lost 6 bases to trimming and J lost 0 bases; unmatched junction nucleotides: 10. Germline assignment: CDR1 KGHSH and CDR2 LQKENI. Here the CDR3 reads CASSRTGASATNEKLFF. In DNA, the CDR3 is TGTGCCAGCTCCCGAACAGGGGCCAGTGCAACTAATGAAAAACTGTTTTTT.

The CDR3 here is CATQGAGELFF. In nucleotides, the CDR3 is TGTGCCACACAGGGTGCCGGGGAGCTGTTTTTT. The rearrangement links TRBV10-3 to TRBJ2-2; TRBD1 is a possible D gene (6 bases). V was clipped by 10 bases and J by 6 bases, with 9 bases between them. The CDR3 spans 11 residues. The germline V gene encodes CDR1 ENHRY and CDR2 SYGVKD.

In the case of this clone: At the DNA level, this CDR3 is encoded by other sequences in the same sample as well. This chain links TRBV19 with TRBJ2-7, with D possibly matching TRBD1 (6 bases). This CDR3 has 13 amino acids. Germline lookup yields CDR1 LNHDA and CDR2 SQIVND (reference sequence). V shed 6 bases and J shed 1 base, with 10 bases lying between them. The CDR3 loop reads CASSEQGSYEQYF. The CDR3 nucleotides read TGTGCCAGTAGCGAGCAGGGGTCCTACGAGCAGTACTTC.

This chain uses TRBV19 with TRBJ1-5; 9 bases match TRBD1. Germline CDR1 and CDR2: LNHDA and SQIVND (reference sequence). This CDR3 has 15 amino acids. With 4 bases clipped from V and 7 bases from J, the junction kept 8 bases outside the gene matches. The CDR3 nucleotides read TGTGCCAGTAGTACAGTACAGGGGGCCAGGCAGCCCCAGCATTTT. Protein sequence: CASSTVQGARQPQHF.

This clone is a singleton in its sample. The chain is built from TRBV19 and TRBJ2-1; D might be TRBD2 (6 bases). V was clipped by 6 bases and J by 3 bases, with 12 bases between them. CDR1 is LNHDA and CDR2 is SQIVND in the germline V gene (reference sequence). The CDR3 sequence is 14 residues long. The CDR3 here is CASRAGRSYNEQFF. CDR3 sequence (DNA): TGTGCCAGTAGAGCGGGCCGCAGCTACAATGAGCAGTTCTTC.

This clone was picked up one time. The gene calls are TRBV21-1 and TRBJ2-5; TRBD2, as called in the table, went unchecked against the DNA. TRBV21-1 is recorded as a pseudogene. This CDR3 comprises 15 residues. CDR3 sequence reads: CASSKGREDKETQYF. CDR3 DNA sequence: TGTGCCAGCAGCAAAGGGAGGGAGGACAAGGAGACCCAGTACTTC.

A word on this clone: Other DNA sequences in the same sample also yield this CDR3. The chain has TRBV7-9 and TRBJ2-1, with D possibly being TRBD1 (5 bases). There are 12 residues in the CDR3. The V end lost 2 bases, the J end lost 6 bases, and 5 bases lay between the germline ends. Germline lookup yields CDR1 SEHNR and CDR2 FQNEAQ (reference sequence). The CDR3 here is CASSLQGNEQFF. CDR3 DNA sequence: TGTGCCAGCAGCTTACAGGGCAATGAGCAGTTCTTC.

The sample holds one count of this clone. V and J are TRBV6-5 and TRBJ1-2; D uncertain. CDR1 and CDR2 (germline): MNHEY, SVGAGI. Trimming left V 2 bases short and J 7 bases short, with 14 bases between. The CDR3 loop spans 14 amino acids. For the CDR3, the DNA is TGTGCCAGCAGTTACGCGGCATGGGGTCGTGGCTACACCTTC. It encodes CASSYAAWGRGYTF.

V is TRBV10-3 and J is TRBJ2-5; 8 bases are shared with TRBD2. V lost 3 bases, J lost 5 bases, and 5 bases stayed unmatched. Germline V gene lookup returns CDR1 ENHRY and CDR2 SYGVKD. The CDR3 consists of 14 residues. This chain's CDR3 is CAISERTSFETQYF. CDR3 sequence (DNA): TGTGCCATCAGTGAAAGGACTAGCTTCGAGACCCAGTACTTC.

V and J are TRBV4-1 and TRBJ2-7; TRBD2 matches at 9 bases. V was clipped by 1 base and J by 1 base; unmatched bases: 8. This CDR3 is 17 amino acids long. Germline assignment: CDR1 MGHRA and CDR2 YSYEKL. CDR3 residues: CASSQVSLAGLSYEQYF. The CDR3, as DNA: TGCGCCAGCAGCCAAGTGTCCCTAGCGGGGCTATCCTACGAGCAGTACTTC.

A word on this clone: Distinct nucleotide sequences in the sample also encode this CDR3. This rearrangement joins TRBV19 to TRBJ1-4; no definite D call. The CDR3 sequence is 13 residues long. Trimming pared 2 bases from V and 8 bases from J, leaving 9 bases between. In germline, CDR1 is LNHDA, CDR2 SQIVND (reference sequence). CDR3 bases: TGTGCCAGTAGTATACTGCGGGGAGAAAAACTGTTTTTT. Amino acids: CASSILRGEKLFF.

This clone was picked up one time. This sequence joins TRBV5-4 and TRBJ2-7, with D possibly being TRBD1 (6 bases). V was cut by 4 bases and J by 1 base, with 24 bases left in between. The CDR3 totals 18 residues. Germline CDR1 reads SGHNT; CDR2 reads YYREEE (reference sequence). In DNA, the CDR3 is TGTGCCAGCAGCAGGGGGACCGGGACACCTAAACCATCCTACGAGCAGTACTTC. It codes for CASSRGTGTPKPSYEQYF.

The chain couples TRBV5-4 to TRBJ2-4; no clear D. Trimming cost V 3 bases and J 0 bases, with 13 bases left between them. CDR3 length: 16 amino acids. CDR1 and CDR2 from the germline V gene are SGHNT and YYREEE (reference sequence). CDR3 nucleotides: TGTGCCAGCAGCTCCCCAACGGCTCTAGCCAAAAACATTCAGTACTTC. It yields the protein CASSSPTALAKNIQYF.

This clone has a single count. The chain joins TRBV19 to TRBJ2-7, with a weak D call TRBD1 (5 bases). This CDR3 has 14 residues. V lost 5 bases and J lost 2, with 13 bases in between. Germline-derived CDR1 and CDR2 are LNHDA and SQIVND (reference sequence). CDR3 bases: TGTGCCAGTAGTGAGAACAGGATCCCCTACGAGCAGTACTTC. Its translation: CASSENRIPYEQYF.

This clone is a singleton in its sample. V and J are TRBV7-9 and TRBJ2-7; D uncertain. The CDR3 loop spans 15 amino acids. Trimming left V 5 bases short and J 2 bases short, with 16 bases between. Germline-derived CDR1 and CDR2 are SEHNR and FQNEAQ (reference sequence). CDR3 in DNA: TGTGCCAGCAGCCTCATGGGGTCTCTGACCTACGAGCAGTACTTC. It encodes CASSLMGSLTYEQYF.

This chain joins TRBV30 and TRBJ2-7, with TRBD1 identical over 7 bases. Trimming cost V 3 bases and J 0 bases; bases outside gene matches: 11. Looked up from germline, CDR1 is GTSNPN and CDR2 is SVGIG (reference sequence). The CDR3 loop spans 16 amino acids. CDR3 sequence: CAWSASGTVSSYEQYF. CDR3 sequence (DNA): TGTGCCTGGAGCGCCTCCGGGACAGTTAGCTCCTACGAGCAGTACTTC.

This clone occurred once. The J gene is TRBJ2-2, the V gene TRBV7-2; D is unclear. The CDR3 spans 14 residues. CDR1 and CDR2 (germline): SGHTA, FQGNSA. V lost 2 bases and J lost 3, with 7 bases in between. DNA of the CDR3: TGTGCCAGCAGCTTAATCTGGGACACCGGGGAGCTGTTTTTT. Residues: CASSLIWDTGELFF.

In nucleotides, the CDR3 is TGTGCCAGCAGCGTCGTCGGGAGGGAGTACAATGAGCAGTTCTTC. Protein sequence: CASSVVGREYNEQFF. The gene calls are TRBV9 and TRBJ2-1; 8 nucleotides agree with TRBD2. V was clipped by 2 bases and J by 4 bases; unmatched bases: 5. CDR3 length: 15 residues. Germline lookup yields CDR1 SGDLS and CDR2 YYNGEE.

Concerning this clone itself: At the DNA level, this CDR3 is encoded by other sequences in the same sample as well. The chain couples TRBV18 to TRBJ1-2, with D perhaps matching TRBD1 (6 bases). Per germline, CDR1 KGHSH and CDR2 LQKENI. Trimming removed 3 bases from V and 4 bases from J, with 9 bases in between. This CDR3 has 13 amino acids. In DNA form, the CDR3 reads TGTGCCAGCTCACCGGACAGCTCCTATGGCTACACCTTC. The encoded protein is CASSPDSSYGYTF.

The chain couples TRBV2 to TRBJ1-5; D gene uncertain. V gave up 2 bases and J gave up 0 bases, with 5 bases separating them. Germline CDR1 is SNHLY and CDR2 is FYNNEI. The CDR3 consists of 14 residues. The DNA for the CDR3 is TGTGCCAGCAGTGAAACAGTTAGCAATCAGCCCCAGCATTTT. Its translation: CASSETVSNQPQHF.

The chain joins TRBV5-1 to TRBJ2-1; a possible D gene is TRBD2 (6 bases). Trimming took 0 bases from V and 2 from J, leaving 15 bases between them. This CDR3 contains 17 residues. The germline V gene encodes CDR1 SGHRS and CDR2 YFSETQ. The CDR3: CASSLGDSSLTYNEQFF. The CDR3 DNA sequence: TGCGCCAGCAGCTTGGGGGACTCTTCCCTAACCTACAATGAGCAGTTCTTC.

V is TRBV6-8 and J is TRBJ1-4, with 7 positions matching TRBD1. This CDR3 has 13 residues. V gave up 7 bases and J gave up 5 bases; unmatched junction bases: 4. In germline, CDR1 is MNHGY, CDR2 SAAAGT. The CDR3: CASIMDRNEKLFF. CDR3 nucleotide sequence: TGTGCCAGCATTATGGACAGGAATGAAAAACTGTTTTTT.